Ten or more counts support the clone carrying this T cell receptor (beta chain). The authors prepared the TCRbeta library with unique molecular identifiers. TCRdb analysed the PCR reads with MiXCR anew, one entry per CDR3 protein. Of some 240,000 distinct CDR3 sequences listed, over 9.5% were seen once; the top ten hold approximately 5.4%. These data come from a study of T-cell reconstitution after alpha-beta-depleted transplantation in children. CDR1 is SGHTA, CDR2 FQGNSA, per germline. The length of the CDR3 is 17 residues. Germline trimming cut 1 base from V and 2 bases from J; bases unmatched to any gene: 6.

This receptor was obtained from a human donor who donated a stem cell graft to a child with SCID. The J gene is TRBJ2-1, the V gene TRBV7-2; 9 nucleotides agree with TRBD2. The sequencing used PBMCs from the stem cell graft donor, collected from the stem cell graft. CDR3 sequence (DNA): TGTGCCAGCAGCTTAGGACGACTAGCGGCTCCCTACAATGAGCAGTTCTTC. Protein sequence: CASSLGRLAAPYNEQFF. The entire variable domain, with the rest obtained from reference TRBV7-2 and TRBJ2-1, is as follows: GAGVSQSPSNKVTEKGKDVELRCDPISGHTALYWYRQSLGQGLEFLIYFQGNSAPDKSGLPSDRFSAERTGGSVSTLTIQRTQQEDSAVYLCASSLGRLAAPYNEQFFGPGTRLTVL.